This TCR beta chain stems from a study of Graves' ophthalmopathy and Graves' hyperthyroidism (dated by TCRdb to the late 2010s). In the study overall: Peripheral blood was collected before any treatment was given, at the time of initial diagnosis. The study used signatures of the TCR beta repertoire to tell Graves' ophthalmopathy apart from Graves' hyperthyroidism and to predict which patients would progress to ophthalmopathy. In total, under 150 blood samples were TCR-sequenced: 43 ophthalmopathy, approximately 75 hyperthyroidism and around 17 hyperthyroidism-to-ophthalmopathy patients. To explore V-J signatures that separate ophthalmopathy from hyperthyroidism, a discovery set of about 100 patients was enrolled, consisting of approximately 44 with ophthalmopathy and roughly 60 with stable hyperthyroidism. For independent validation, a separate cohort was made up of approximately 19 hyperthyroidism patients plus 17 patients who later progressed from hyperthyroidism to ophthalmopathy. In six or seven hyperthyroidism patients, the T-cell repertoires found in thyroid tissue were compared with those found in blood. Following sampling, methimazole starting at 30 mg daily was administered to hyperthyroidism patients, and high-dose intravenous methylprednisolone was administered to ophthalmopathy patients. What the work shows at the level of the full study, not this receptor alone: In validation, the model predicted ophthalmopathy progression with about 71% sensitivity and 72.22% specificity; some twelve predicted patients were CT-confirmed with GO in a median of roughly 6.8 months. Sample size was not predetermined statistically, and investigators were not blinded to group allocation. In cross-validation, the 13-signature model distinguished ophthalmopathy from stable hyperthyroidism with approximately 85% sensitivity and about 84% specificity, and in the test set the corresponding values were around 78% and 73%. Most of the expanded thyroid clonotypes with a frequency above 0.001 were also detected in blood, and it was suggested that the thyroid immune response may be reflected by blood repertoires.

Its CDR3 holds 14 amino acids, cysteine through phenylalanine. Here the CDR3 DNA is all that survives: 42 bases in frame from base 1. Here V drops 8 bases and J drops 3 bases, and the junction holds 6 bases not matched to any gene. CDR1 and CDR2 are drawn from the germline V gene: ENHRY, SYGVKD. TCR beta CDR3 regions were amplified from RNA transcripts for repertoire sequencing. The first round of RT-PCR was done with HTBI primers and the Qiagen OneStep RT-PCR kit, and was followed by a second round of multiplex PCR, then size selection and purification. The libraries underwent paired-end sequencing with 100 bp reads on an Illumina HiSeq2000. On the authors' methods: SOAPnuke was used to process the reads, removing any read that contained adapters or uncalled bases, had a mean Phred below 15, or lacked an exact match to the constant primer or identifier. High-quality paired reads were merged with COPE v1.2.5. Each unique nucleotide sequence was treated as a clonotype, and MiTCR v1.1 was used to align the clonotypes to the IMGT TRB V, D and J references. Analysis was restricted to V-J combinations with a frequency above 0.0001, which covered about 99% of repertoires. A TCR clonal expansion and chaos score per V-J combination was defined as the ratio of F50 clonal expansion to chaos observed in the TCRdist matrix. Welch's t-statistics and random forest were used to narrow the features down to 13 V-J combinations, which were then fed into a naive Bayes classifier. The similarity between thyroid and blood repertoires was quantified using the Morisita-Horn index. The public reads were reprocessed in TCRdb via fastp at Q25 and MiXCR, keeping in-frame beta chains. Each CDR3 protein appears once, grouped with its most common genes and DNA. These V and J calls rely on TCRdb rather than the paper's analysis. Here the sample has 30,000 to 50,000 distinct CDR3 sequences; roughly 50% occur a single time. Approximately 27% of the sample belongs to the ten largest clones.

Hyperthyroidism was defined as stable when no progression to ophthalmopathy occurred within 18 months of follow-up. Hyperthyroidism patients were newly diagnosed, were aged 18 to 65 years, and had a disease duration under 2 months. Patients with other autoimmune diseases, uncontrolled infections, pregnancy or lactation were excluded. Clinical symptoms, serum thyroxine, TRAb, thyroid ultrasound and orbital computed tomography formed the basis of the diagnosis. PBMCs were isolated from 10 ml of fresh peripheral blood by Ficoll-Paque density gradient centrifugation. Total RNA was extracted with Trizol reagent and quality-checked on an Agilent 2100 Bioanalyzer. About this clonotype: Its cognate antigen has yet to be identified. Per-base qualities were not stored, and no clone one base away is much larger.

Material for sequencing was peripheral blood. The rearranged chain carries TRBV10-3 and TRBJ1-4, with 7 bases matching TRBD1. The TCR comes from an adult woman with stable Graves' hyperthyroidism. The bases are TGTGCCATCCGACAGGGTCCTCCTAATGAAAAACTGTTTTTT. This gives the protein CAIRQGPPNEKLFF.